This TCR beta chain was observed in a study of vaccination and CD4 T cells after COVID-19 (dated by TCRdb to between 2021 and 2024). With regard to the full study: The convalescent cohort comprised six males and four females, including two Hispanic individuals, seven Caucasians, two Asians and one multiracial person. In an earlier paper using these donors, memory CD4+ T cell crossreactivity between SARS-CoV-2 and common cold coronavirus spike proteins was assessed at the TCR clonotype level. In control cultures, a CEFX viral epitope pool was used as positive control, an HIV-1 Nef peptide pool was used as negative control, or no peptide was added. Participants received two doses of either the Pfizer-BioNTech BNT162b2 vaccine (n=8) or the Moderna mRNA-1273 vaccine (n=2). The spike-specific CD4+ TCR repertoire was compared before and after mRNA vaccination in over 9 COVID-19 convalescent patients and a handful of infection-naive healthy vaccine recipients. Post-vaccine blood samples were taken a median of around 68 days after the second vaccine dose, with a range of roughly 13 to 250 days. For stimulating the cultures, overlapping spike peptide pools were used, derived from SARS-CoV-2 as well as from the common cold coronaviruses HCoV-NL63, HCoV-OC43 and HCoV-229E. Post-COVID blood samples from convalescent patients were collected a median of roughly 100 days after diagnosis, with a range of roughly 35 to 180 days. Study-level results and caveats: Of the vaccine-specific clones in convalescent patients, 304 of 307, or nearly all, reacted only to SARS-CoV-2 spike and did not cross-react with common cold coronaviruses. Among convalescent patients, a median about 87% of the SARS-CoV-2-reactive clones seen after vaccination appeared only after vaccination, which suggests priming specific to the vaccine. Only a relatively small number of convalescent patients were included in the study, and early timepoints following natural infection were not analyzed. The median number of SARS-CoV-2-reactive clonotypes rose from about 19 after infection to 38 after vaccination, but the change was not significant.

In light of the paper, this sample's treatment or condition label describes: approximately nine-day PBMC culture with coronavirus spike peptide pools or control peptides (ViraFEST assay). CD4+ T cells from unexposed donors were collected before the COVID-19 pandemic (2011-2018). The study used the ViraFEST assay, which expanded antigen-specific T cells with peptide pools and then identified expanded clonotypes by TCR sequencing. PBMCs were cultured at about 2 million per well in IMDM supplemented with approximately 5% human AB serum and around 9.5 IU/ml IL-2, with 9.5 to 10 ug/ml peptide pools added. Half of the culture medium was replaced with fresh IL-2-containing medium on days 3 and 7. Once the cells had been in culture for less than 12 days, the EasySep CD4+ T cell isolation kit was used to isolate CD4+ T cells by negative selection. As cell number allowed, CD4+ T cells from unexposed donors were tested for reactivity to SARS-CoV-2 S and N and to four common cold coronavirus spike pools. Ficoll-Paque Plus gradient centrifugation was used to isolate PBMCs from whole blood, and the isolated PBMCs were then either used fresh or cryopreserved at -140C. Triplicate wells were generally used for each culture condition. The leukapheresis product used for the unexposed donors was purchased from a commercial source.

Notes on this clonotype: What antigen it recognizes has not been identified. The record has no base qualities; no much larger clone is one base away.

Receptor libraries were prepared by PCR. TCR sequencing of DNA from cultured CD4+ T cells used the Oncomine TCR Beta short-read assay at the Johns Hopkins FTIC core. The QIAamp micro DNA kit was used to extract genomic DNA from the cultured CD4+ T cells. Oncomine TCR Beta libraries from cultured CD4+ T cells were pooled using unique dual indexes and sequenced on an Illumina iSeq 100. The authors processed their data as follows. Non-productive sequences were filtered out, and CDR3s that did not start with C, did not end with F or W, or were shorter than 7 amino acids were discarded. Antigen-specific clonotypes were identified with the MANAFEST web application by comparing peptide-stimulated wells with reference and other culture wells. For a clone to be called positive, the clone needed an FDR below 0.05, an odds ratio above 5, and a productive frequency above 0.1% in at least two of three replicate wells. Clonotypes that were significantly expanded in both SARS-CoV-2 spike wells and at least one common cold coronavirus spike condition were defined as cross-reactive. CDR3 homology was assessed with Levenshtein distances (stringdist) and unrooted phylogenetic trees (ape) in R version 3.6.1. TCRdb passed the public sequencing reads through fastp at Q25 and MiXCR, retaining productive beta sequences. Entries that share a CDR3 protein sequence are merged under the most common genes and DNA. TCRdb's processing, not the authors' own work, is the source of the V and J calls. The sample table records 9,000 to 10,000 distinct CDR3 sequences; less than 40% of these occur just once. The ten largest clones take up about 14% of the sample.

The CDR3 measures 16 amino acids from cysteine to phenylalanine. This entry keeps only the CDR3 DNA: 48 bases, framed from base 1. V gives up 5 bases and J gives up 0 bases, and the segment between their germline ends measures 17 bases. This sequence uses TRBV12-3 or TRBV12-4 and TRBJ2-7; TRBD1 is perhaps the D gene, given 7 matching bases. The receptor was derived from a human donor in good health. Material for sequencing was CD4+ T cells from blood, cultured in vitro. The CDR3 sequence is CASSPGGTAPSYEQYF. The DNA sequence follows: TGTGCCAGCAGTCCTGGAGGGACAGCCCCCTCCTACGAGCAGTACTTC.